Following are 18 T cell receptor beta chains from one sample sequenced in a study of T-cell memory formation after mild COVID-19. TCRdb ran MiXCR on the 5' RACE reads and lists one entry per CDR3 protein. The sample records under 450,000 distinct CDR3 sequences, roughly a quarter being singletons. Input material: PBMCs or a T cell subset sorted from them (not recorded which). The receptors here all came from an adult woman who had mild COVID-19 (a few samples of this study predate the infection). Cell type and time point are not known.

The V call is TRBV7-9, the J call TRBJ2-1; D perhaps matches TRBD2 (6 bases). The V end was cut by 3 bases, the J end by 9 bases, with 15 bases between. The germline V gene has CDR1 SEHNR and CDR2 FQNEAQ (reference sequence). The CDR3 has 14 residues. This CDR3 is CASSFPPGTGEQFF. CDR3 in DNA: TGTGCCAGCAGCTTCCCCCCCGGGACTGGTGAGCAGTTCTTC. The variable domain in full, completed from reference TRBV7-9 and TRBJ2-1, reads DTGVSQNPRHKITKRGQNVTFRCDPISEHNRLYWYRQTLGQGPEFLTYFQNEAQLEKSRLLSDRFSAERPKGSFSTLEIQRTEQGDSAMYLCASSFPPGTGEQFFGPGTRLTVL.

This clonotype was seen once. CDR3 residues: CASSHDRAPEVETQYF. In nucleotides, the CDR3 is TGTGCCAGCAGTCACGACAGGGCCCCTGAGGTAGAGACCCAGTACTTC. This chain connects TRBV12-3 or TRBV12-4 to TRBJ2-5; 7 nucleotides align to TRBD1. CDR3 length equals 16 residues. The ends lost 5 bases at V and 4 bases at J; junction bases unmatched: 13.

The sample holds a few counts of this clonotype. The chain couples TRBV6-1 to TRBJ2-1; tentatively, D is TRBD1 (5 bases). This CDR3 has 17 amino acids. Trimming took 0 bases from V and 7 from J, leaving 19 bases between them. Germline V gene data show CDR1 as MNHNS and CDR2 as SASEGT. The CDR3 coding sequence is TGTGCCAGCAGTGAAGCATTCGGGCAGGGCGAAGTGAATGAGCAGTTCTTC. Its protein product is CASSEAFGQGEVNEQFF.

V usage is TRBV27 and J usage is TRBJ1-2; the D gene is possibly TRBD1 (5 bases). This CDR3 is 15 amino acids long. Germline V gives CDR1 MNHEY, CDR2 SMNVEV (reference sequence). The V end lost 2 bases, the J end lost 8 bases, and 18 bases lay between the germline ends. In nucleotides, the CDR3 is TGTGCCAGCAGTTTAGGGGGACCCGGGAGGGGCGGCTACACCTTC. Translated: CASSLGGPGRGGYTF.

The chain has TRBV7-2 and TRBJ2-1; D may be TRBD1 (6 bases). CDR1 is SGHTA and CDR2 is FQGNSA in the germline V gene. Trimming took off 3 bases at V and 2 bases at J, with 14 bases between the two ends. The CDR3 totals 16 residues. CDR3 DNA: TGTGCCAGCAGCTTTGGTGGGGACATCACCTACAATGAGCAGTTCTTC. It codes for CASSFGGDITYNEQFF.

Ten or more counts support this clonotype. V is TRBV12-3 or TRBV12-4 and J is TRBJ2-2, with a weak D call TRBD1 (5 bases). The CDR3 spans 16 residues. With 6 bases removed from V and 6 bases from J, the gap between germline ends came to 20 bases. This chain's CDR3 is CASSPLGPAPAGELFF. The CDR3 DNA follows: TGTGCCAGCAGCCCCCTGGGGCCCGCTCCCGCCGGGGAGCTGTTTTTT.

V gene TRBV29-1 combines with J gene TRBJ2-1, with TRBD2 as a possible D gene (7 bases). This CDR3 contains 12 residues. V lost 8 bases and J 8 bases, leaving 16 bases between the germline ends. Germline V CDR1 and CDR2: SQVTM, ANQGSEA. The CDR3 sequence is CSINGGGDEQFF. The CDR3 bases are TGCAGCATTAACGGCGGGGGCGATGAGCAGTTCTTC.

The chain couples TRBV5-1 to TRBJ1-2; 9 bases map to TRBD1. Germline-derived CDR1 and CDR2 are SGHRS and YFSETQ. The V segment lost 0 bases and the J segment 2 bases; nucleotides outside the gene matches: 2. This CDR3 is 15 amino acids long. Written as DNA, the CDR3 is TGCGCCAGCAGCTTGGGACAGGGGGTCAACTATGGCTACACCTTC. Translated, it gives CASSLGQGVNYGYTF.

The chain's CDR3 is CASSQGPTSDQETQYF. In nucleotides, the CDR3 is TGCGCCAGCAGCCAAGGACCTACTAGCGACCAAGAGACCCAGTACTTC. The genes are TRBV4-1 and TRBJ2-5, with 7 bases lining up with TRBD2. V lost 1 base, J lost 0 bases, and 5 bases stayed unmatched. This CDR3 has 16 amino acids. Germline assignment: CDR1 MGHRA and CDR2 YSYEKL.

The V gene is TRBV5-5, the J gene TRBJ2-1, with D unresolved. With 4 bases removed from V and 5 bases from J, the gap between germline ends came to 16 bases. The germline V gene has CDR1 SGHKS and CDR2 YYEKEE (reference sequence). This CDR3 region has 15 residues. The DNA for the CDR3 is TGTGCCAGCAGCCCTCTCCTTACCCCTCACAATGAGCAGTTCTTC. Translating gives CASSPLLTPHNEQFF.

CDR3 nucleotides: TGCGCCAGCAGCATTGTTCTTAATGAGCAGTTCTTC. Translation gives CASSIVLNEQFF. The V and J genes are TRBV5-1 and TRBJ2-1; no clear D gene. The germline V and J ends were trimmed by 4 bases and 7 bases, with 9 bases remaining between them. Germline CDR1 SGHRS, CDR2 YFSETQ. The CDR3 covers 12 residues. Combining the CDR3 with reference TRBV5-1 and TRBJ2-1 gives the whole variable domain KAGVTQTPRYLIKTRGQQVTLSCSPISGHRSVSWYQQTPGQGLQFLFEYFSETQRNKGNFPGRFSGRQFSNSRSEMNVSTLELGDSALYLCASSIVLNEQFFGPGTRLTVL.

This clonotype was detected only a few times. A junction boundary mismatches the germline segment, possibly from a read error. The chain recombines TRBV7-2 with TRBJ2-2, with D uncertain. Germline V gene sequence: CDR1 SGHTA, CDR2 FQGNSA. The CDR3 contains 12 residues. For the CDR3, the DNA is TGTGCCAGCAGACCGAACGCCGGGGAGCTGTTTTTT. It codes for CASRPNAGELFF.

This clonotype was seen only a few times. The V call is TRBV29-1, the J call TRBJ2-3; 9 bases map to TRBD1. The V gene end was trimmed by 4 bases and the J gene end by 6 bases; junction bases not matched to a gene: 23. CDR3 size: 19 residues. Germline CDR1 and CDR2: SQVTM and ANQGSEA. CDR3 bases: TGCAGCGTTGCCGACCTACCGGGACAGGGCCCCCCATCGTCGGATACGCAGTATTTT. Protein sequence: CSVADLPGQGPPSSDTQYF.

This chain connects TRBV6-2 or TRBV6-3 to TRBJ2-7, with D possibly TRBD1 on 6 matching bases. The V gene's germline CDR1 is MNHEY and CDR2 SVGEGT. The V end was cut by 6 bases, the J end by 8 bases, with 14 bases between. This CDR3 comprises 12 residues. CDR3 residues: CASRNARGQQYF. CDR3 coding DNA: TGTGCCAGCAGAAATGCCAGGGGTCAGCAGTACTTC.

Many counts were recorded for this clonotype. The genes are TRBV5-1 and TRBJ2-1; D tentatively reads TRBD1 or TRBD2 (6 bases each). The length of the CDR3 is 13 residues. The V end lost 4 bases, the J end lost 8 bases, and 13 bases lay between the germline ends. Germline CDR1 and CDR2: SGHRS and YFSETQ. CDR3 DNA: TGCGCCAGCAGCGGAGGGGGGCTGGATGAGCAGTTCTTC. This gives the protein CASSGGGLDEQFF. Full variable domain (outside the CDR3, taken from reference TRBV5-1 and TRBJ2-1): KAGVTQTPRYLIKTRGQQVTLSCSPISGHRSVSWYQQTPGQGLQFLFEYFSETQRNKGNFPGRFSGRQFSNSRSEMNVSTLELGDSALYLCASSGGGLDEQFFGPGTRLTVL.

This clonotype was observed a handful of times. This rearrangement joins TRBV11-3 to TRBJ2-1; 10 nucleotides agree with TRBD2. V shed 5 bases, J shed 9 bases, and the junction held 10 bases outside the gene matches. The CDR3 covers 15 residues. Germline lookup yields CDR1 SGHNT and CDR2 YENEEA. The CDR3 DNA reads TGTGCCAGCAGCCTCGCCAGCGGGAGGGTCACTGAGCAGTTCTTC. Protein sequence: CASSLASGRVTEQFF.

The chain employs TRBV15 and TRBJ1-2; 7 bases align to TRBD1. V dropped 1 base and J dropped 3; count of bases not matched to a gene: 8. CDR1 and CDR2 from the germline V gene are LNHNV and YYDKDF (reference sequence). This CDR3 has 16 amino acids. The DNA for the CDR3 is TGTGCCACCAGCAGAGTCGTGGACAGGCGGGACTATGGCTACACCTTC. Amino acids: CATSRVVDRRDYGYTF. Drawing the rest from reference TRBV15 and TRBJ1-2, the complete variable domain is DAMVIQNPRYQVTQFGKPVTLSCSQTLNHNVMYWYQQKSSQAPKLLFHYYDKDFNNEADTPDNFQSRRPNTSFCFLDIRSPGLGDTAMYLCATSRVVDRRDYGYTFGSGTRLTVV.

The sample holds many counts of this clonotype. V usage is TRBV5-1 and J usage is TRBJ1-6; 12 bases line up with TRBD1. V was clipped by 3 bases and J by 5 bases; unmatched bases: 18. The CDR3 is made up of 21 amino acids. Germline V gene data show CDR1 as SGHRS and CDR2 as YFSETQ. In DNA, the CDR3 is TGCGCCAGCAGCTACTACCCGGGACAGGGGGCTAGTCCCGGGAATAATTCACCCCTCCACTTT. This codes for CASSYYPGQGASPGNNSPLHF.